These 13 T cell receptor beta chains were sequenced from one sample in a study of blood T cell repertoires in COVID-19. The protocol was immunoSEQ multiplex PCR, while the TCRdb copy is restricted to in-frame clones and leaves out a portion. The repertoire consists of approximately 76,000 clones, with roughly 85% occurring once and the leading ten covering around 40%. The sample was peripheral blood. These receptors all come from a woman older than 75 with active or convalescent COVID-19.

The chain joins TRBV30 to TRBJ2-7; 10 bases are a match to TRBD1. The J segment lost 5 bases and the V segment lost 1 base, leaving 5 bases of the junction unmatched. Germline loops: CDR1 GTSNPN, CDR2 SVGIG (reference sequence). The CDR3 extends over 14 amino acids. CDR3 in amino acids: CAWSGDRGGDEQYF. CDR3 bases: TGTGCCTGGAGTGGGGACAGGGGAGGGGACGAGCAGTACTTC.

V gene TRBV19 combines with J gene TRBJ2-5; D is possibly TRBD2 (5 bases). The V gene lost 6 bases and the J gene lost 5 bases, with 13 bases spanning the gap. Germline CDR1 and CDR2: LNHDA and SQIVND (reference sequence). The CDR3 runs to 13 residues. The CDR3 nucleotides are TGTGCCAGTAGGGTTACGGGGTCGGAGACCCAGTACTTC. This encodes CASRVTGSETQYF.

V gene TRBV7-3 combines with J gene TRBJ2-3; no definite D call. The CDR3 is 14 residues long. Germline CDR1 and CDR2: SGHTA and FQGTGA. The V end was cut by 5 bases, the J end by 0 bases, with 9 bases between. The CDR3 bases are TGTGCCAGCAGCCGGTATCCTAGCACAGATACGCAGTATTTT. As protein: CASSRYPSTDTQYF.

This clone was detected only once. This chain uses TRBV6-5 with TRBJ2-7; 9 nucleotides align to TRBD1. After removal of 5 bases from V and 5 bases from J, the junction contained 7 bases not matched to a gene. Germline V gives CDR1 MNHEY, CDR2 SVGAGI. This CDR3 has 14 residues. The DNA of the CDR3 is TGTGCCAGCAGTCCGGGACAGGGACTCGACGAGCAGTACTTC. This encodes CASSPGQGLDEQYF.

The chain recombines TRBV29-1 with TRBJ1-1, with 7 bases fitting TRBD1. This CDR3 has 17 residues. In germline, CDR1 is SQVTM, CDR2 ANQGSEA. Trimming removed 7 bases from V and 0 bases from J; junction bases left unmatched: 17. The CDR3 region has the DNA TGCAGCGGAAAGGGCAGGGGGTTGGGATTGGTGAACACTGAAGCTTTCTTT. Amino acids: CSGKGRGLGLVNTEAFF.

The chain recombines TRBV5-3 with TRBJ1-3; D is uncertain. TRBV5-3 is given ORF status, its function remaining uncertain. Trimming took 3 bases from V and 3 from J, leaving 13 bases between them. CDR3 length: 15 residues. The CDR3 DNA sequence: TGTGCCAGAAGCTGGCGGCCCACCGATGGAAACACCATATATTTT. It is translated as CARSWRPTDGNTIYF.

V is TRBV9 and J is TRBJ2-7; D is ambiguous. Per the germline V gene, CDR1 is SGDLS and CDR2 is YYNGEE. Trimming took off 0 bases at V and 5 bases at J, with 6 bases between the two ends. The CDR3 loop spans 12 amino acids. The CDR3 DNA is TGTGCCAGCAGCGTAGGCCAGGACGAGCAGTACTTC. The encoded protein is CASSVGQDEQYF.

This chain connects TRBV6-5 to TRBJ1-5, with TRBD1 matching 9 bases. V trimming: 7 bases; J trimming: 5 bases; junction bases outside the gene matches: 9. This CDR3 spans 15 amino acids. CDR1 is MNHEY and CDR2 is SVGAGI in the germline V gene. CDR3 nucleotide sequence: TGTGCCAGCATCGAAGGGACAGGGTCCCATCAGCCCCAGCATTTT. Translating gives CASIEGTGSHQPQHF.

The chain employs TRBV7-9 and TRBJ1-2, with D unresolved. Germline V lookup: CDR1 SEHNR, CDR2 FQNEAQ (reference sequence). This CDR3 comprises 14 residues. Trimming took off 0 bases at V and 4 bases at J, with 9 bases between the two ends. CDR3 residues: CASSLAAPVYGYTF. In DNA, the CDR3 is TGTGCCAGCAGCTTAGCAGCGCCCGTCTATGGCTACACCTTC.

The chain couples TRBV28 to TRBJ2-7; possible D gene TRBD1, 6 bases. Germline CDR1 MDHEN, CDR2 SYDVKM. Between the trimmed V and J ends, which lost 4 bases and 5 bases, there was a span of 15 bases. CDR3 length: 14 residues. CDR3 amino acids: CASSSPGQWHEQYF. CDR3 bases: TGTGCCAGCAGTTCCCCTGGACAGTGGCACGAGCAGTACTTC.

The rearrangement joins TRBV29-1 to TRBJ1-1, with a tentative D call TRBD1 (5 bases). V lost 7 bases and J 3 bases, leaving 15 bases between the germline ends. The CDR3 totals 13 residues. Germline V CDR1 and CDR2: SQVTM, ANQGSEA. The CDR3 loop is CSAVQAHDTEAFF. The CDR3 bases are TGCAGCGCTGTACAGGCCCATGACACTGAAGCTTTCTTT.

The genes are TRBV7-2 and TRBJ1-2, with a tentative D call TRBD1 (5 bases). The CDR3 spans 19 residues. Germline V gene data show CDR1 as SGHTA and CDR2 as FQGNSA. V lost 5 bases and J lost 3, with 28 bases in between. The CDR3 DNA is TGTGCCAGCAGCCTACACGTCGGGGCCTGGAGGGTTTTTGACTATGGCTACACCTTC. Amino acid sequence: CASSLHVGAWRVFDYGYTF.

This clone was found a few times. The chain is built from TRBV7-3 and TRBJ1-1; no reliable D call. The CDR3 runs to 12 residues. Trimming shortened V by 3 bases and J by 11 bases, and 13 bases separated the two germline ends. CDR1 is SGHTA, CDR2 FQGTGA, per germline. As DNA, the CDR3 is TGTGCCAGCAGCTTTGGGCGTCGCGAGGCTTTCTTT. Translating it yields CASSFGRREAFF.